This T cell receptor beta chain was obtained from a study of blood T cell repertoires in COVID-19. Study in general: Italy, Spain and the United States were the sources of the convalescent and acute COVID-19 samples. T cells, B-cell-depleted T cells, or PBMCs supplied cDNA or gDNA.

This clone was observed a single time. As handled by the study authors: Counts of nucleated cells, estimated from reference gene primer amplification, were obtained. Sequenced by immunoSEQ multiplex PCR; TCRdb stores in-frame clones only, minus some. From that table come the V and J calls and clone size; the DNA was used to work out D and trimming. This sample has around 70,000 clones, with approximately 78% found just once. V lost 5 bases to trimming and J lost 2 bases; unmatched junction nucleotides: 15. There are 18 residues in the CDR3. Germline loops: CDR1 SGHAT, CDR2 FQNNGV. The V call is TRBV11-2, the J call TRBJ1-3, with 7 bases that match TRBD1. The sequence was collected from a woman aged 60-70 years with acute or convalescent COVID-19. Sequences were obtained from peripheral blood. The CDR3 is CASSRTGTALLTGNTIYF. CDR3 DNA sequence: TGTGCCAGCAGCCGGACCGGGACAGCCCTACTAACTGGAAACACCATATATTTT.